This is a list of T cell receptor beta chains from one sample in a study of CD8+ T cells in alopecia areata. Repertoires were generated with immunoSEQ multiplex PCR, while TCRdb's copy carries only in-frame clones and drops some. The sample holds approximately 200,000 clones; 60% to 70% are singletons and the top ten take approximately 3.4%. The sequences come from CD4+ T cells sorted from blood, collected at week 4, from a patient treated with tofacitinib. These receptors all come from a human donor with alopecia areata. Each CDR3 is given with its conserved first and last residue. D genes are given only for firm matches. Clone size, where shown, is once, few, many, or a class for clones that have expanded.

D	J	V	size	DNA	CDR3
TRBD1	TRBJ1-1	TRBV29-1	NA	TGCAGCGTTACACAGGGGCTGAACACTGAAGCTTTCTTT	CSVTQGLNTEAFF
NA	TRBJ2-5	TRBV2	NA	TGTGCCAGCAGTTACCAAGAAACCCAGTACTTC	CASSYQETQYF
NA	TRBJ1-1	TRBV5-1	few	TGCGCCAGCAGCTATATGGGTTCCGCTGAAGCTTTCTTT	CASSYMGSAEAFF
NA	TRBJ2-1	TRBV27	NA	TGTGCCAGCAGTCCCCCAGGAGGGCGGGGGCCTCAGAATGAGCAGTTCTTC	CASSPPGGRGPQNEQFF
TRBD2	TRBJ2-3	TRBV29-1	NA	TGCAGCGTTCTAGCGGGGGGGCAGGCAGATACGCAGTATTTT	CSVLAGGQADTQYF
NA	TRBJ2-5	TRBV11-2	NA	TGTGCCAGCAGCTTGACCGGGGCGACCCAGTACTTC	CASSLTGATQYF
NA	TRBJ2-7	TRBV30	NA	TGTGCCTGGAGTGTGTGGACAGACTTGGGCGAGCAGTACTTC	CAWSVWTDLGEQYF
NA	TRBJ1-5	TRBV30	NA	TGTGCCTGGAGACAAGGGATGAATCAGCCCCAGCATTTT	CAWRQGMNQPQHF
NA	TRBJ1-4	TRBV30	NA	TGTGCCTGGAGTGTAAGGAGGGATAGTGAAAAACTGTTTTTT	CAWSVRRDSEKLFF
NA	TRBJ2-5	TRBV29-1	few	TGCAGCGTTGACCGGCAGCAAGAGACCCAGTACTTC	CSVDRQQETQYF
TRBD1	TRBJ1-1	TRBV18	few	TGTGCCAGCTCACGCAATCTGCAGGGGGCCCATGAAGCTTTCTTT	CASSRNLQGAHEAFF
TRBD2	TRBJ2-7	TRBV10-3	few	TGTGCCATCACTCGCGGGGGACCCAAATACGAGCAGTACTTC	CAITRGGPKYEQYF
TRBD2	TRBJ2-7	TRBV7-2	NA	TGTGCCAGCAGCTCAAAGCCCCTAGCGGGGGGGCTAGCTGTCGAGCAGTACTTC	CASSSKPLAGGLAVEQYF
TRBD2	TRBJ2-1	TRBV29-1	once	TGCAGCGTTGACGGCGGGGGGACGAGCTCCTACAATGAGCAGTTCTTC	CSVDGGGTSSYNEQFF
NA	TRBJ2-1	TRBV9	NA	TGTGCCAGCAGCGTAGGCACGCTAAACAATGAGCAGTTCTTC	CASSVGTLNNEQFF
TRBD1	TRBJ1-6	TRBV9	NA	TGTGCCAGCAGCGTAGTGGGACAGGGAGATTCACCCCTCCACTTT	CASSVVGQGDSPLHF
NA	TRBJ2-3	TRBV4-1	NA	TGCGCCAGCAGCCAAGTTCCGACAGGCCAGGGCACAGATACGCAGTATTTT	CASSQVPTGQGTDTQYF
TRBD1	TRBJ1-2	TRBV7-2	few	TGTGCCAGCAGCTTGGACAGGGGGCGCTATGGCTACACCTTC	CASSLDRGRYGYTF
TRBD1	TRBJ2-5	TRBV11-2	NA	TGTGCCAGCAGCCCCCAGGGGGCGCCGGAGACCCAGTACTTC	CASSPQGAPETQYF
TRBD2	TRBJ2-5	TRBV6-5	NA	TGTGCCAGCAGTCCTAGCGGGGGGGCGGAGACCCAGTACTTC	CASSPSGGAETQYF
TRBD2	TRBJ2-3	TRBV25-1	NA	TGTGCCAGCAGTCGCTTAGCGGGGGGCACAGATACGCAGTATTTT	CASSRLAGGTDTQYF
NA	TRBJ1-6	TRBV5-6	NA	TGTGCCAGCAGCTTGGCACCGCAAGCCCTCCACTTT	CASSLAPQALHF
NA	TRBJ2-1	TRBV7-2	few	TGTGCCAGCAGCTTAGGTTCCCAGGGGTGGGGTGAGCAGTTCTTC	CASSLGSQGWGEQFF
NA	TRBJ2-7	TRBV28	NA	TGTGCCAGCAGTTTATTAGCCGTCCACGGGGGCGCGGGGGAGCAGTACTTC	CASSLLAVHGGAGEQYF
NA	TRBJ2-6	TRBV27	few	TGTGCCAGCAGTTTATTCAGGCGTGGGGCCAACGTCCTGACTTTC	CASSLFRRGANVLTF
NA	TRBJ1-1	TRBV5-6	NA	TGTGCCAGCAGTTCCGGACCCCGGGAGGCTGAAGCTTTCTTT	CASSSGPREAEAFF
NA	TRBJ1-4	TRBV6-5	once	TGTGCCAGCAGCTCACCTTCAGGGAGTGGTGAAAAACTGTTTTTT	CASSSPSGSGEKLFF
NA	TRBJ1-1	TRBV19	few	TGTGCCAGTTTCCGCCGAGGAGGGGACACTGAAGCTTTCTTT	CASFRRGGDTEAFF